This T cell receptor (beta chain) derives from a study of CD8+ T cells in alopecia areata. Study-level findings and limits: Patients shared TCRs less clearly than mice did, possibly owing to HLA. Alopecia totalis/universalis scalp especially showed more expanded CD8+ clones than normal scalp.

On this clone: The antigen remains unidentified.

Extracted RNA was reverse transcribed, and the resulting cDNA served as sequencing template. Clones were read by immunoSEQ multiplex PCR, and TCRdb kept only the in-frame ones, dropping some. The data contain around 30,000 clones, about 80% of them singletons. V was clipped by 5 bases and J by 2 bases, with 10 bases between them. The CDR3 has 14 residues. From germline, CDR1 is MNHEY and CDR2 SVGAGI. Peripheral blood, together with lesional scalp punch biopsies, was collected from alopecia areata patients. Both CD4+ and CD8+ T cells were separated by sorting PBMCs. This clonotype was obtained from a human donor with alopecia areata. This rearrangement joins TRBV6-5 to TRBJ2-1; a possible D gene is TRBD1 (6 bases). The sample consisted of NKG2D-low CD8+ T cells sorted from blood. The DNA of the CDR3 is TGTGCCAGCAGTACCCCAGGGGCCTACAATGAGCAGTTCTTC. It yields the protein CASSTPGAYNEQFF.